The rows below give T cell receptor beta chains drawn from one sample of a study of PD-1 blockade in classical Hodgkin lymphoma. The protocol was immunoSEQ multiplex PCR, while the TCRdb copy is restricted to in-frame clones and leaves out a portion. The repertoire holds about 33,000 clones, with approximately 70% as singletons. The sequences come from peripheral blood mononuclear cells (PBMCs), collected before the fourth cycle of nivolumab. All receptors derive from a human donor with classical Hodgkin lymphoma. The CDR3 runs from the conserved cysteine through the conserved F or W. D genes are given only for firm matches.

v_gene	j_gene	d_gene	CDR3aa
TRBV2	TRBJ2-1	.	CAIYDYNEQFF
TRBV11-2	TRBJ2-2	.	CASGEPPQLFF
TRBV20-1	TRBJ2-7	.	CSARPPEQYF
TRBV7-6	TRBJ1-3	TRBD1	CASSSRGWTGVLLYVSGNTIYF
TRBV6-6	TRBJ2-1	.	CASRRQDDRQFF
TRBV5-1	TRBJ2-7	TRBD1	CASSQATGGYEQYF
TRBV27	TRBJ2-7	TRBD1	CASCAPGQGLYEQYF
TRBV4-2	TRBJ1-2	TRBD1	CASSQDLGQGAFFNYGYTF
TRBV6-1	TRBJ2-2	.	CASGLGVRTGELFF
TRBV29-1	TRBJ2-1	.	CSVVSRVVNEQFF
TRBV5-1	TRBJ1-2	.	CASSPGFGGRGYTF